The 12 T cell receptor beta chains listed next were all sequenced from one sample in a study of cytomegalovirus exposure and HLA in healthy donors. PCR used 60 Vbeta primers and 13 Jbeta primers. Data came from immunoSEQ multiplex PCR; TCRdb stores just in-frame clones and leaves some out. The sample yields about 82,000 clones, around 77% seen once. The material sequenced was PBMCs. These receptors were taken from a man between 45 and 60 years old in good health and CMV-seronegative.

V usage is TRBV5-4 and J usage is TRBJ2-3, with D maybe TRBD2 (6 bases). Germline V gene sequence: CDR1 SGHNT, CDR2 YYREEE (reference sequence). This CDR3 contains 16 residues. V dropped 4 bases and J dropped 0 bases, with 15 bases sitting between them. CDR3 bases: TGTGCCAGCAGCCCCACTAGCACATTAAGCACAGATACGCAGTATTTT. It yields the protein CASSPTSTLSTDTQYF.

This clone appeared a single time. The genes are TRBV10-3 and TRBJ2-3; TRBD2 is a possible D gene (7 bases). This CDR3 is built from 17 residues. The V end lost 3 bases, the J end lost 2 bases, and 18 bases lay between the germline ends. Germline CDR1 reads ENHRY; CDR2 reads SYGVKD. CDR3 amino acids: CAISERGGGAPTDTQYF. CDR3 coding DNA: TGTGCCATCAGTGAAAGAGGGGGGGGCGCCCCCACAGATACGCAGTATTTT.

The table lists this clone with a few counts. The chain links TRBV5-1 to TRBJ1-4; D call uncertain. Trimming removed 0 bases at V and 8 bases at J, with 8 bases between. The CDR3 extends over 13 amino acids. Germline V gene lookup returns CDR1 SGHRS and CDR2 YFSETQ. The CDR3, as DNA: TGCGCCAGCAGCTTGGACCCCGGGGAAAAACTGTTTTTT. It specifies CASSLDPGEKLFF.

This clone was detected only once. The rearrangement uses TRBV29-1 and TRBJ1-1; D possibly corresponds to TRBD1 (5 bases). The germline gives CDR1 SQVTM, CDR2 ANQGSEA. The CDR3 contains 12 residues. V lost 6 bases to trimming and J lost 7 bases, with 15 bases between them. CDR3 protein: CSVKRLGGEAFF. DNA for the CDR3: TGCAGCGTGAAGAGGCTGGGGGGTGAAGCTTTCTTT.

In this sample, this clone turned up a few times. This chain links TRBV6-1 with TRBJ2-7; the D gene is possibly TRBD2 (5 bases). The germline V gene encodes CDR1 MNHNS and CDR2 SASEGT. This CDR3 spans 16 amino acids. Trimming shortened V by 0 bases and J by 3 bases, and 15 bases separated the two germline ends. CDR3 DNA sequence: TGTGCCAGCAGTGAAGCAAATCAGGCGGGTCTCTACGAGCAGTACTTC. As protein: CASSEANQAGLYEQYF.

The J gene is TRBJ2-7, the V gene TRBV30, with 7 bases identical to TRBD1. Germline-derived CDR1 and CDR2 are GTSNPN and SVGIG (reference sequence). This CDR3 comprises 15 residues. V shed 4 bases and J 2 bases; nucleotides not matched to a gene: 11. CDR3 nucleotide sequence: TGTGCCTGGACTGTGCAGGGGGTGGTGACCTACGAGCAGTACTTC. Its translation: CAWTVQGVVTYEQYF. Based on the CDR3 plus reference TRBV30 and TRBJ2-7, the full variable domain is SQTIHQWPATLVQPVGSPLSLECTVEGTSNPNLYWYRQAAGRGLQLLFYSVGIGQISSEVPQNLSASRPQDRQFILSSKKLLLSDSGFYLCAWTVQGVVTYEQYFGPGTRLTVT.

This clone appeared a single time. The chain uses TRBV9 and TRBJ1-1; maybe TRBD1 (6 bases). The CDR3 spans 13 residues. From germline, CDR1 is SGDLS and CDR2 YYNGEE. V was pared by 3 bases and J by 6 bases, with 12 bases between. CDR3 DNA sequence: TGTGCCAGCAGCGCGACAGGCCGGGCTGAAGCTTTCTTT. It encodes CASSATGRAEAFF.

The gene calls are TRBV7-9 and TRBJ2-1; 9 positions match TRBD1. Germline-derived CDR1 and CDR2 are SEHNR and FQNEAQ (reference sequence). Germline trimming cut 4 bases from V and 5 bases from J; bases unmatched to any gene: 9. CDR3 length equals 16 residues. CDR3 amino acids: CASSSLWDRVNNEQFF. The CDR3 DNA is TGTGCCAGCAGCTCCTTATGGGACAGGGTGAACAATGAGCAGTTCTTC.

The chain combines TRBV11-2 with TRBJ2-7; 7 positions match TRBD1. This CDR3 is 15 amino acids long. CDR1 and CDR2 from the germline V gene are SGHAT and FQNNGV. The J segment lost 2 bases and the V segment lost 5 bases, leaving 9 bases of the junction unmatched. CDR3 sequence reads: CASSPASDRAYEQYF. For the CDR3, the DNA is TGTGCCAGCAGCCCCGCGTCAGACAGGGCCTACGAGCAGTACTTC.

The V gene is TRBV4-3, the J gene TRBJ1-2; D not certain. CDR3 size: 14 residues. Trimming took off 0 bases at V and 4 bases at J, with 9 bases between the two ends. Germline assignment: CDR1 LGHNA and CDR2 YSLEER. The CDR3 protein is CASSQEDSRYGYTF. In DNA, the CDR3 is TGCGCCAGCAGCCAAGAGGATAGCCGCTATGGCTACACCTTC.

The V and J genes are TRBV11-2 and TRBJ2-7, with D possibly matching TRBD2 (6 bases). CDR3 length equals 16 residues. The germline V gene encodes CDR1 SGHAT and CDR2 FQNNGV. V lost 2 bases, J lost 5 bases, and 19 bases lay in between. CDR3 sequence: CASSLPRLMTRNEQYF. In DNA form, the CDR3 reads TGTGCCAGCAGCTTACCCCGCCTTATGACTAGAAACGAGCAGTACTTC.

In DNA, the CDR3 is TGTGCCAGCGCCGCTGGTGGGTCGGGGAATGAAAAACTGTTTTTT. This translates into CASAAGGSGNEKLFF. The chain carries TRBV7-9 and TRBJ1-4; D is ambiguous. The CDR3 totals 15 residues. CDR1 is SEHNR, CDR2 FQNEAQ, per germline (reference sequence). V was shortened by 8 bases and J by 5 bases, with 18 bases between the two germline ends.